Below are 14 T cell receptor beta chains sequenced from a single sample in a study of T cell repertoires in aging, cancer and after chemotherapy. Multiplex touch-down PCR with TRB-A/B primers amplified rearranged V-D-J TRB sequences. Via MiXCR, TCRdb re-called the multiplex PCR reads, giving one row per CDR3 protein. The repertoire holds about 9,400 distinct CDR3 sequences, just under 40% seen once, with about 3.8% in the top ten. TCR beta rearrangements were amplified from peripheral blood genomic DNA. The sample comprised blood. These receptors were collected from a human donor in good health.

This clonotype is medium-sized within its sample. The genes are TRBV29-1 and TRBJ1-2; tentatively, D is TRBD1 (6 bases). Deletions cut 0 bases from V and 4 bases from J, with 9 bases between. The CDR3 runs 13 residues. From germline, CDR1 is SQVTM and CDR2 ANQGSEA. Written as DNA, the CDR3 is TGCAGCGTTGAAGACGGGGGCAGCTATGGCTACACCTTC. Its protein product is CSVEDGGSYGYTF.

This clonotype was observed a few times. This chain links TRBV29-1 with TRBJ1-1; D is possibly TRBD1 (6 bases). The CDR3 has 13 residues. Trimming cost V 7 bases and J 2 bases, with 14 bases left between them. Germline CDR1 is SQVTM and CDR2 is ANQGSEA. CDR3 nucleotide sequence: TGCAGCGGGATGGCGACAGGAAACACTGAAGCTTTCTTT. It codes for CSGMATGNTEAFF.

CDR3 in amino acids: CAISEPEEGNTEAFF. For the CDR3, the DNA is TGTGCCATCAGTGAACCGGAGGAGGGGAACACTGAAGCTTTCTTT. The chain has TRBV10-3 and TRBJ1-1; D ambiguous. In germline, CDR1 is ENHRY, CDR2 SYGVKD. The CDR3 runs to 15 residues. Trimming cost V 3 bases and J 1 base, with 12 bases left between them.

J is TRBJ2-5 and V is TRBV6-6; D gene uncertain. The CDR3 consists of 15 residues. V dropped 2 bases and J dropped 5 bases, with 15 bases sitting between them. Germline V lookup: CDR1 MNHNY, CDR2 SVGAGI (reference sequence). CDR3 DNA: TGTGCCAGCAGTTACCCTACCCACTCCTCCGAGACCCAGTACTTC. Its protein product is CASSYPTHSSETQYF.

This clonotype was detected only a few times. The V and J genes are TRBV11-3 and TRBJ1-2; D remains unclear. V gave up 5 bases and J gave up 1 base, with 8 bases separating them. CDR3 length: 13 amino acids. Germline V gives CDR1 SGHNT, CDR2 YENEEA. The CDR3 loop is CASSRGSNYGYTF. In nucleotides, the CDR3 is TGTGCCAGCAGCCGCGGTAGTAACTATGGCTACACCTTC.

The chain is built from TRBV6-5 and TRBJ1-2; 8 positions agree with TRBD1. V lost 6 bases and J lost 0; bases outside the gene matches: 3. The CDR3 is 14 residues long. Germline V gene lookup returns CDR1 MNHEY and CDR2 SVGAGI. The CDR3 DNA sequence: TGTGCCAGCAGACCGACAGGGGCTAACTATGGCTACACCTTC. As protein: CASRPTGANYGYTF.

The genes are TRBV29-1 and TRBJ1-1; no firm D call. The CDR3 runs to 12 residues. From germline, CDR1 is SQVTM and CDR2 ANQGSEA. Trimming took 1 base from V and 9 from J, leaving 12 bases between them. The CDR3: CSVEVLPGQAFF. The CDR3 coding sequence is TGCAGCGTTGAAGTGTTGCCGGGCCAAGCTTTCTTT.

This chain uses TRBV5-6 with TRBJ1-5, with D uncertain. V was shortened by 4 bases and J by 3 bases, with 14 bases between the two germline ends. The germline CDR1 and CDR2 sequences are SGHDT and YYEEEE. CDR3 length equals 15 residues. In DNA, the CDR3 is TGTGCCAGCAGCGCGGACGACGCACCCAATCAGCCCCAGCATTTT. Its protein product is CASSADDAPNQPQHF.

The chain combines TRBV13 with TRBJ2-1; D is ambiguous. From germline, CDR1 is PRHDT and CDR2 FYEKMQ (reference sequence). V lost 5 bases, J lost 7 bases, and 18 bases lay in between. The CDR3 extends over 15 amino acids. The CDR3 DNA is TGTGCCAGCAGCCCACCCGTTTGGGCTGGGAATGAGCAGTTCTTC. Its translation is CASSPPVWAGNEQFF.

The chain combines TRBV6-5 with TRBJ2-3; D gene ambiguous. Trimming pared 6 bases from V and 4 bases from J, leaving 14 bases between. The length of the CDR3 is 14 residues. Germline CDR1 is MNHEY and CDR2 is SVGAGI. CDR3 loop: CASRPALGADTQYF. The CDR3 nucleotides read TGTGCCAGCAGGCCTGCGCTTGGCGCAGATACGCAGTATTTT.

The rearrangement links TRBV19 to TRBJ1-2, with 10 bases matching TRBD1. CDR3 length: 14 amino acids. Germline CDR1 reads LNHDA; CDR2 reads SQIVND (reference sequence). The V segment lost 7 bases and the J segment 1 base; nucleotides outside the gene matches: 3. This CDR3 is CASTWTGGNYGYTF. The CDR3 nucleotides are TGTGCCAGTACCTGGACAGGGGGTAACTATGGCTACACCTTC.

This clonotype appeared a single time. The CDR3 bases are TGTGCCAGCAGCTTGGGGGTTAGCTCCTACGAGCAGTACTTC. Encoded protein: CASSLGVSSYEQYF. The chain has TRBV5-4 and TRBJ2-7; the D is unclear. The germline V gene encodes CDR1 SGHNT and CDR2 YYREEE (reference sequence). Trimming left V 0 bases short and J 0 bases short, with 7 bases between. This CDR3 spans 14 amino acids.

This clonotype has a handful of counts. The genes are TRBV6-6 and TRBJ1-5, with D possibly being TRBD1 (6 bases). V gave up 2 bases and J gave up 3 bases, with 11 bases separating them. CDR3 length: 15 residues. Germline CDR1 reads MNHNY; CDR2 reads SVGAGI (reference sequence). CDR3 amino acids: CASSYDGQINQPQHF. Here the CDR3 DNA reads TGTGCCAGCAGTTACGATGGACAGATCAATCAGCCCCAGCATTTT.

The V call is TRBV7-2, the J call TRBJ2-3, with 9 bases fitting TRBD2. The V gene's germline CDR1 is SGHTA and CDR2 FQGNSA. The CDR3 runs to 15 residues. With V trimmed by 4 bases and J by 4 bases, 6 bases remained unmatched. CDR3 region: CASSYGTSRSDTQYF. In DNA, the CDR3 is TGTGCCAGCAGCTACGGGACTAGCCGCTCAGATACGCAGTATTTT.